This entry is about one T cell receptor (beta chain). The data were taken from a study of blood T cell repertoires in COVID-19. Study-wide background: Acute and convalescent COVID-19 specimens originated in the United States, Italy and Spain.

CDR3 length: 15 residues. The V segment lost 0 bases and the J segment 9 bases; nucleotides outside the gene matches: 10. Germline CDR1 and CDR2: MNHEY and SVGAGI. Assay used: immunoSEQ multiplex PCR; TCRdb lists only in-frame clones, some missing. The table records about 56,000 clones, around 84% of them present only once. The chain employs TRBV6-5 and TRBJ1-1; TRBD1 matches at 7 bases. Sequenced sample: peripheral blood. This sequence originates from an elderly woman with acute or convalescent COVID-19. CDR3 DNA sequence: TGTGCCAGCAGTTACTCGACCCGGGACAGCCACAAAGCTTTCTTT. It is translated as CASSYSTRDSHKAFF.